This T cell receptor (beta chain) came from a study of technical replicates of blood from a few donors. In germline, CDR1 is SGDLS, CDR2 YYNGEE. V gave up 0 bases and J gave up 7 bases, with 14 bases separating them. The CDR3 contains 14 residues. The repertoire was sequenced with immunoSEQ multiplex PCR; TCRdb's copy has only in-frame clones and lacks some. The data contain tens of thousands of clones, 80% to 95% of them seen just once; the ten biggest clones take up less than 0.5%. V gene TRBV9 combines with J gene TRBJ2-7, with D perhaps TRBD2 (6 bases). The sequenced sample consisted of T cells isolated from PBMCs. The clonotype originates from a human donor in good health. The CDR3 nucleotides are TGTGCCAGCAGCGTAGGCGGGGACCTAGGGGAGCAGTACTTC. It specifies CASSVGGDLGEQYF.